This T cell receptor (beta chain) derives from a study of blood T cell repertoires in COVID-19. The overall study: Nucleic acid was either cDNA or gDNA, and it came from T cells, B-cell-depleted T cells, or PBMCs.

With 1 base removed from V and 0 bases from J, the gap between germline ends came to 13 bases. Germline V gives CDR1 SGHTA, CDR2 FQGNSA. CDR3 length: 17 residues. Authors' analysis steps: The authors estimated nucleated cell counts from reference gene primer amplification. The assay was immunoSEQ multiplex PCR, and TCRdb's table has in-frame clones only and misses some. That table furnishes V, J and clone size, whereas the DNA furnished D and trimming. The data show 130,000 or so clones, 75% to 90% seen once. This TCR was sampled from a man aged 60 to 69 with active or convalescent COVID-19. Material for sequencing was peripheral blood. This chain links TRBV7-2 with TRBJ1-5, with a possible D match to TRBD1 (5 bases). CDR3 bases: TGTGCCAGCAGCTTAGAAGCCAGGGTACATAGCAATCAGCCCCAGCATTTT. This encodes CASSLEARVHSNQPQHF.